The subject of this entry is one T cell receptor beta chain. This record comes from a study of blood T cell repertoires in COVID-19. About the research overall: Spain, Italy and the United States supplied samples that represented acute and convalescent COVID-19. The analysed material was cDNA or gDNA that came from T cells, B-cell-depleted T cells, or PBMCs.

CDR1 and CDR2 (germline): MDHEN, SYDVKM. V lost 2 bases and J 8 bases, leaving 12 bases between the germline ends. The CDR3 spans 13 residues. Authors' analysis steps: It was from reference gene primer amplification that nucleated cell counts were estimated. Generated by immunoSEQ multiplex PCR, the TCRdb table keeps only in-frame clones and is missing some. The DNA was the basis for D and trimming; V, J and clone size are from that table. The table records roughly 82,000 clones, roughly 82% of them present only once. This TCR was recovered from a man aged 60 to 75 with acute or convalescent COVID-19. Sequencing was done on a sample of peripheral blood. This chain links TRBV28 with TRBJ1-2, with D possibly being TRBD1 (6 bases). CDR3 loop: CASSLPGVGGYTF. DNA for the CDR3: TGTGCCAGCAGTTTACCAGGGGTGGGAGGCTACACCTTC.